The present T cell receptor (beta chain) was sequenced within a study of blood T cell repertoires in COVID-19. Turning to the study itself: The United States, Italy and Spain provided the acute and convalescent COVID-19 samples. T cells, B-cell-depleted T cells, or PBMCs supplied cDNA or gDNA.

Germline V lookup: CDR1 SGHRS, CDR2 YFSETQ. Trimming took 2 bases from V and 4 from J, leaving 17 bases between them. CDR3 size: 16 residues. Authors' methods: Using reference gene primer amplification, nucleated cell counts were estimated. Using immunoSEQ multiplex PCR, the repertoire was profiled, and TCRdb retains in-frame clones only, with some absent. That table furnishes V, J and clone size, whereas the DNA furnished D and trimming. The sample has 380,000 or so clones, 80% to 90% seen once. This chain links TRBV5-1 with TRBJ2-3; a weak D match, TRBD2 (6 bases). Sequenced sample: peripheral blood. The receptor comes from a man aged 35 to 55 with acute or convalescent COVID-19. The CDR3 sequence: CASSFPAWGEPDTQYF. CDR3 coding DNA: TGCGCCAGCAGCTTCCCCGCGTGGGGGGAGCCAGATACGCAGTATTTT. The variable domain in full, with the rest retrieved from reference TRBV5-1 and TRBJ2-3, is KAGVTQTPRYLIKTRGQQVTLSCSPISGHRSVSWYQQTPGQGLQFLFEYFSETQRNKGNFPGRFSGRQFSNSRSEMNVSTLELGDSALYLCASSFPAWGEPDTQYFGPGTRLTVL.